This T cell receptor beta chain came from a study of cytomegalovirus exposure and HLA in healthy donors. Study context: Roughly 85 million unique TCRs from HLA-typed donors made up an early data release.

This clone occurred once. Looked up from germline, CDR1 is SGHNT and CDR2 is YENEEA. The CDR3 totals 15 residues. Trimming shortened V by 0 bases and J by 5 bases, and 10 bases separated the two germline ends. Researchers ran the PCR with 60 Vbeta and 13 Jbeta primers. Repertoires were generated with immunoSEQ multiplex PCR, while TCRdb's copy carries only in-frame clones and drops some. Here the sample spans some 96,000 clones, less than 85% being singletons. Sequenced input: PBMCs. This TCR was sampled from a woman aged 55 to 70 in good health and CMV-seropositive. The V and J genes are TRBV11-3 and TRBJ2-2; D gene ambiguous. The CDR3 region is CASSLDQRSTGELFF. In nucleotides, the CDR3 is TGTGCCAGCAGCTTAGACCAACGGTCGACCGGGGAGCTGTTTTTT.